This T cell receptor (beta chain) appears in the sequencing data of a study of T cell clonotyping in hematopoietic cell transplantation. Study background: Recipients' pretransplant samples followed cytoreduction. General observations from the study: Graft donor and pretransplant recipient Inverse Simpson Index values predicted broader posttransplant TCR diversity.

Time point noted: recipient sample about 28 days before transplant, after cytoreduction. Recipient blood drawn about 28 days pretransplant and days 30, 100, 180 after. About this clone: The antigen is unknown.

Measured with immunoSEQ multiplex PCR; TCRdb has only the in-frame clones, and not every one. The table has roughly 50,000 clones, around 86% seen once; the top ten hold 5.9%. The clonotype comes from a man between 60 and 75 years old with biphenotypic leukemia. Some clones in this sample may be carry-over from other donors' samples. The sample here was peripheral blood mononuclear cells, taken before stem cell transplant.

DNA for the CDR3: TGTGCCAGCAGTGAATGGTCAGACGAGCAGTACTTC. Encoded protein: CASSEWSDEQYF. This chain joins TRBV6-1 and TRBJ2-7; D is unclear. Deletions cut 2 bases from V and 5 bases from J, with 7 bases between. The CDR3 length is 12 residues. Germline-derived CDR1 and CDR2 are MNHNS and SASEGT.